What follows are 15 T cell receptor beta chains derived from one specimen sequenced in a study of spatial heterogeneity in lung cancer. TCRdb analysed the 5' RACE reads with MiXCR anew, one entry per CDR3 protein. The table has 30,000 to 50,000 distinct CDR3 sequences, under 7% seen once. Time point in this sample: sample taken at primary tumor resection. The input material, whole RNA from tumor, nontumor lung or frozen PBMC, was sequenced unsorted. This material consisted of PBMCs, taken at surgery. The receptors were gathered from a male donor with early-stage non-small cell lung cancer.

This clonotype came up many times. The chain links TRBV20-1 to TRBJ1-2; 7 bases align to TRBD1. Trimming cost V 5 bases and J 4 bases; bases outside gene matches: 7. Looked up from germline, CDR1 is DFQATT and CDR2 is SNEGSKA (reference sequence). The CDR3 totals 13 residues. In nucleotides, the CDR3 is TGCAGTGCTGGGGGACAGCCCTCCTATGGCTACACCTTC. This codes for CSAGGQPSYGYTF.

The CDR3 sequence is CSVTGLGDIQYF. DNA of the CDR3: TGCAGCGTGACAGGTTTAGGGGACATTCAGTACTTC. The genes are TRBV29-1 and TRBJ2-4; tentatively, D is TRBD1 (6 bases). CDR1 and CDR2 (germline): SQVTM, ANQGSEA. The CDR3 covers 12 residues. V lost 6 bases and J 8 bases, leaving 14 bases between the germline ends.

This clonotype occurred many times. The chain is built from TRBV28 and TRBJ2-7, with 14 bases that match TRBD2. V lost 5 bases, J lost 7 bases, and 19 bases stayed unmatched. CDR3 length: 19 amino acids. From germline, CDR1 is MDHEN and CDR2 SYDVKM. The CDR3, as DNA: TGTGCCAGCAGTCCACGGACAGGCCAGACTAGCGGGGGGGCTCGGGAGCAGTACTTC. Its translation: CASSPRTGQTSGGAREQYF.

This clonotype was recorded at least ten times. The chain joins TRBV27 to TRBJ2-2; unclear D gene. Deletions cut 3 bases from V and 1 base from J, with 6 bases between. CDR3 size: 14 residues. The germline gives CDR1 MNHEY, CDR2 SMNVEV (reference sequence). CDR3 residues: CASSFPGNTGELFF. In DNA form, the CDR3 reads TGTGCCAGCAGTTTCCCCGGGAACACCGGGGAGCTGTTTTTT.

This clonotype was observed at least ten times. V and J are TRBV7-2 and TRBJ2-3; 11 bases agree with TRBD2. With 3 bases clipped from V and 1 base from J, the junction kept 3 bases outside the gene matches. Germline lookup yields CDR1 SGHTA and CDR2 FQGNSA. The CDR3 length is 16 residues. CDR3 coding DNA: TGTGCCAGCAGCTTTCTACTAGCGGGGGGCACAGATACGCAGTATTTT. Protein product: CASSFLLAGGTDTQYF.

This clonotype was picked up a small number of times. This chain joins TRBV13 and TRBJ1-1; no clear D gene. This CDR3 spans 16 amino acids. Germline V lookup: CDR1 PRHDT, CDR2 FYEKMQ (reference sequence). With 0 bases removed from V and 5 bases from J, the gap between germline ends came to 16 bases. Here the CDR3 DNA reads TGTGCCAGCAGCTTAGGTTCGTTGGTTTGGGATACTGAAGCTTTCTTT. Translated: CASSLGSLVWDTEAFF. Using reference TRBV13 and TRBJ1-1 for the parts outside the CDR3, the full variable domain is AAGVIQSPRHLIKEKRETATLKCYPIPRHDTVYWYQQGPGQDPQFLISFYEKMQSDKGSIPDRFSAQQFSDYHSELNMSSLELGDSALYFCASSLGSLVWDTEAFFGQGTRLTVV.

This clonotype was seen only a few times. The chain is built from TRBV5-5 and TRBJ1-2; the match to TRBD1 covers 9 bases. V shed 0 bases, J shed 7 bases, and the junction held 7 bases outside the gene matches. The CDR3 runs to 15 residues. The germline CDR1 and CDR2 sequences are SGHKS and YYEKEE (reference sequence). The CDR3 bases are TGTGCCAGCAGCTTGGGACAGGGGGTTCTGGGTGGCTACACCTTC. This translates into CASSLGQGVLGGYTF.

V is TRBV6-2 or TRBV6-3 and J is TRBJ2-3, with D unclear. Germline V gene data show CDR1 as MNHEY and CDR2 as SVGEGT. This CDR3 region has 13 residues. The germline V and J ends were trimmed by 8 bases and 1 base, with 10 bases remaining between them. The DNA of the CDR3 is TGTGCCAGCCTTTCCCAGGGCACAGATACGCAGTATTTT. This encodes CASLSQGTDTQYF.

This clonotype occurred many times. The chain joins TRBV6-5 to TRBJ1-2, with D possibly being TRBD1 (5 bases). Germline CDR1 reads MNHEY; CDR2 reads SVGAGI. V was clipped by 6 bases and J by 10 bases, with 12 bases between them. This CDR3 comprises 11 residues. The CDR3 loop is CASSSDKTYTF. In nucleotides, the CDR3 is TGTGCCAGCAGCTCGGACAAAACCTACACCTTC.

At least ten counts were recorded for this clonotype. This rearrangement joins TRBV7-6 to TRBJ2-2; possible D gene TRBD2, 5 bases. V lost 1 base and J 5 bases, leaving 14 bases between the germline ends. Germline loops: CDR1 SGHVS, CDR2 FNYEAQ. The CDR3 contains 16 residues. The DNA of the CDR3 is TGTGCCAGCAGCTTAGACGTTTCTGCGGGTACCGGGGAGCTGTTTTTT. This sequence encodes CASSLDVSAGTGELFF.

This clonotype showed up many times. The V call is TRBV5-1, the J call TRBJ2-1; 9 positions agree with TRBD1. Germline values: CDR1 SGHRS, CDR2 YFSETQ. CDR3 length: 15 residues. Trimming took 2 bases from V and 9 from J; bases not matched to a gene: 9. CDR3 in DNA: TGCGCCAGCAGCTTCGACGGACAGGGGAAAGGTGAGCAGTTCTTC. Its translation: CASSFDGQGKGEQFF.

This clonotype was counted at least ten times. V is TRBV5-1 and J is TRBJ1-5, with a tentative D call TRBD1 (5 bases). The CDR3 loop spans 15 amino acids. Deletions cut 4 bases from V and 7 bases from J, with 18 bases between. From germline, CDR1 is SGHRS and CDR2 YFSETQ. CDR3 nucleotide sequence: TGCGCCAGCAGCCCATTTGGGGACTCCGGGCAGCCCCAGCATTTT. It translates to CASSPFGDSGQPQHF.

The table lists this clonotype with many counts. This chain uses TRBV4-2 with TRBJ2-7; tentatively, D is TRBD1 (6 bases). Germline assignment: CDR1 LGHNA and CDR2 YNFKEQ. Deletions cut 4 bases from V and 2 bases from J, with 15 bases between. CDR3 length: 15 amino acids. The DNA for the CDR3 is TGTGCCAGCAGCCCGATCGGGGACACAACCTACGAGCAGTACTTC. This gives the protein CASSPIGDTTYEQYF.

This clonotype was observed a handful of times. The CDR3 region is CASSARGLGNEQFF. The CDR3 nucleotides read TGCGCCAGCAGCGCCAGGGGGCTCGGGAATGAGCAGTTCTTC. The V gene is TRBV5-1, the J gene TRBJ2-1; TRBD1 matches at 8 bases. V shed 4 bases and J 7 bases; nucleotides not matched to a gene: 7. Germline V CDR1 and CDR2: SGHRS, YFSETQ. This CDR3 has 14 amino acids.

This clonotype was counted ten times or more. V and J are TRBV3-1 and TRBJ1-4; D is perhaps TRBD1 (5 bases). Trimming removed 2 bases at V and 8 bases at J, with 12 bases between. Germline V gene lookup returns CDR1 LGHDT and CDR2 YNNKEL (reference sequence). This CDR3 has 14 residues. This CDR3 is CASSQRGTLEKLFF. The CDR3 nucleotides are TGTGCCAGCAGCCAACGTGGGACGTTAGAAAAACTGTTTTTT.